Below are 24 T cell receptor beta chains sequenced from a single sample in a study of blood T cell repertoires in COVID-19. The protocol was immunoSEQ multiplex PCR, while the TCRdb copy is restricted to in-frame clones and leaves out a portion. The table shows about 140,000 clones, with 76% occurring only once. The sample was peripheral blood. Receptors originate from a woman of 80 years or more with active or convalescent COVID-19.

The rearrangement uses TRBV6-5 and TRBJ1-5; D might be TRBD1 (5 bases). The CDR3 runs 15 residues. Germline V lookup: CDR1 MNHEY, CDR2 SVGAGI. V was pared by 4 bases and J by 3 bases, with 13 bases between. CDR3 sequence reads: CASSSSRAFNQPQHF. The CDR3 DNA is TGTGCCAGCAGTTCCTCCAGGGCATTCAATCAGCCCCAGCATTTT.

The chain has TRBV7-8 and TRBJ1-5, with D unclear. CDR3 length: 15 amino acids. V was cut by 5 bases and J by 3 bases, with 14 bases left in between. Germline-derived CDR1 and CDR2 are SGHVS and FQNEAQ. The CDR3 coding sequence is TGTGCCAGCAGCCCCGGGTCTGGCCCCAATCAGCCCCAGCATTTT. This encodes CASSPGSGPNQPQHF.

J is TRBJ2-7 and V is TRBV7-9; 13 nucleotides line up with TRBD2. CDR1 is SEHNR, CDR2 FQNEAQ, per germline (reference sequence). V lost 5 bases, J lost 3 bases, and 4 bases stayed unmatched. The CDR3 extends over 15 amino acids. This CDR3 reads CASSLTSGGSYEQYF. In DNA, the CDR3 is TGTGCCAGCAGCCTGACTAGCGGGGGGAGCTACGAGCAGTACTTC.

This chain joins TRBV7-8 and TRBJ1-1; 7 nucleotides agree with TRBD1. V was pared by 1 base and J by 2 bases, with 10 bases of the junction left unmatched. This CDR3 is built from 17 residues. From germline, CDR1 is SGHVS and CDR2 FQNEAQ. The CDR3 sequence is CASSLVPRAGGNTEAFF. DNA of the CDR3: TGTGCCAGCAGCTTAGTTCCCAGGGCAGGGGGTAACACTGAAGCTTTCTTT.

The chain combines TRBV19 with TRBJ2-2; tentatively, D is TRBD2 (5 bases). Germline V gene lookup returns CDR1 LNHDA and CDR2 SQIVND (reference sequence). This CDR3 has 14 amino acids. Trimming stripped 4 bases from V and 5 bases from J, with 11 bases between. CDR3 protein: CASSTMGVTGELFF. CDR3 coding DNA: TGTGCCAGTAGTACAATGGGAGTTACCGGGGAGCTGTTTTTT.

This clone was counted between two and nine times. CDR3 in DNA: TGTGCCAGCAGCCTAGACTATGGATCCGATGAGCAGTTCTTC. Amino acids: CASSLDYGSDEQFF. This chain uses TRBV7-3 with TRBJ2-1; D is possibly TRBD2 (5 bases). CDR3 size: 14 residues. V was clipped by 5 bases and J by 8 bases, with 16 bases between them. Germline values: CDR1 SGHTA, CDR2 FQGTGA.

The rearrangement uses TRBV7-9 and TRBJ2-7, with D possibly being TRBD1 (6 bases). This CDR3 contains 12 residues. Trimming removed 1 base from V and 6 bases from J, with 7 bases in between. The V gene's germline CDR1 is SEHNR and CDR2 FQNEAQ (reference sequence). The CDR3 DNA sequence: TGTGCCAGCAGCTTAGGGACAGCCGAGCAGTACTTC. This encodes CASSLGTAEQYF. The whole variable domain, remainder taken from reference TRBV7-9 and TRBJ2-7, is DTGVSQNPRHKITKRGQNVTFRCDPISEHNRLYWYRQTLGQGPEFLTYFQNEAQLEKSRLLSDRFSAERPKGSFSTLEIQRTEQGDSAMYLCASSLGTAEQYFGPGTRLTVT.

The chain carries TRBV10-3 and TRBJ1-5; TRBD1 agrees at 9 bases. The V gene end was trimmed by 11 bases and the J gene end by 0 bases; junction bases not matched to a gene: 5. CDR3 length: 14 amino acids. CDR1 is ENHRY and CDR2 is SYGVKD in the germline V gene. This CDR3 is CAAAGQGSNQPQHF. In DNA, the CDR3 is TGTGCCGCCGCGGGACAGGGTAGCAATCAGCCCCAGCATTTT.

The chain is built from TRBV6-1 and TRBJ2-3, with TRBD2 matching over 10 bases. Germline CDR1 MNHNS, CDR2 SASEGT. This CDR3 spans 18 amino acids. Unmatched junction bases numbered 15, after V lost 3 bases and J lost 6 bases. DNA for the CDR3: TGTGCCAGCAGTGACCCCCGGACTAGCGGCCCCGCGCGGGATACGCAGTATTTT. Translating it yields CASSDPRTSGPARDTQYF.

This chain uses TRBV21-1 with TRBJ1-5; the D segment call TRBD1 is taken from the table without a DNA check. TRBV21-1 is listed as a pseudogene. CDR3 length: 15 residues. The CDR3 region is CASSISGQGNQPQHF. As DNA, the CDR3 is TGTGCCAGCAGCATCTCAGGACAGGGGAATCAGCCCCAGCATTTT.

This chain joins TRBV5-1 and TRBJ2-2, with D possibly matching TRBD2 (6 bases). Trimming removed 4 bases from V and 1 base from J, with 11 bases in between. The germline V gene encodes CDR1 SGHRS and CDR2 YFSETQ. The length of the CDR3 is 15 residues. Here the CDR3 DNA reads TGCGCCAGCAGCCCGGAGGGACTGAACACCGGGGAGCTGTTTTTT. It specifies CASSPEGLNTGELFF.

The chain employs TRBV2 and TRBJ2-3, with TRBD2 identical over 14 bases. Germline lookup yields CDR1 SNHLY and CDR2 FYNNEI. The CDR3 runs to 15 residues. V was pared by 8 bases and J by 2 bases, with 3 bases of the junction left unmatched. The CDR3 DNA reads as TGTGCCAGCGGGGGACTAGCGGGGGACACAGATACGCAGTATTTT. Protein: CASGGLAGDTDTQYF. Using reference TRBV2 and TRBJ2-3 for the parts outside the CDR3, the full variable domain is EPEVTQTPSHQVTQMGQEVILRCVPISNHLYFYWYRQILGQKVEFLVSFYNNEISEKSEIFDDQFSVERPDGSNFTLKIRSTKLEDSAMYFCASGGLAGDTDTQYFGPGTRLTVL.

The V gene is TRBV7-7, the J gene TRBJ1-3; no reliable D call. Germline CDR1 SSHAT, CDR2 FNYEAQ (reference sequence). This CDR3 contains 13 residues. The CDR3: CASSEGSGNTIYF. For the CDR3, the DNA is TGTGCTAGTTCGGAGGGCTCTGGAAACACCATATATTTT.

The rearrangement links TRBV6-5 to TRBJ2-1; the match to TRBD1 covers 10 bases. Germline loops: CDR1 MNHEY, CDR2 SVGAGI. The CDR3 consists of 13 residues. J lost 8 bases, V lost 8 bases, and 6 bases had no gene match. CDR3 protein: CASLGQGNYEQFF. The CDR3 DNA follows: TGTGCCAGCTTGGGACAGGGGAATTATGAGCAGTTCTTC.

This clone has a single count. The chain is built from TRBV18 and TRBJ2-6, with 7 bases that match TRBD1. V shed 2 bases, J shed 1 base, and the junction held 2 bases outside the gene matches. Germline assignment: CDR1 KGHSH and CDR2 LQKENI. This CDR3 has 16 residues. The CDR3 reads CASSPVTGSGANVLTF. The CDR3, as DNA: TGTGCCAGCTCACCAGTGACAGGGTCTGGGGCCAACGTCCTGACTTTC. Together with reference TRBV18 and TRBJ2-6, the CDR3 gives the full variable domain: NAGVMQNPRHLVRRRGQEARLRCSPMKGHSHVYWYRQLPEEGLKFMVYLQKENIIDESGMPKERFSAEFPKEGPSILRIQQVVRGDSAAYFCASSPVTGSGANVLTFGAGSRLTVL.

This clone was recorded only once. This chain links TRBV6-5 with TRBJ1-1, with a weak D call TRBD1 (6 bases). CDR3 length: 14 residues. CDR1 is MNHEY and CDR2 is SVGAGI in the germline V gene. The V end was cut by 10 bases, the J end by 3 bases, with 18 bases between. The CDR3 bases are TGTGCCACCACGTACCTCTCAGGGGACACTGAAGCTTTCTTT. The encoded protein is CATTYLSGDTEAFF.

The chain carries TRBV5-6 and TRBJ2-6; D possibly corresponds to TRBD1 (6 bases). With 1 base removed from V and 0 bases from J, the gap between germline ends came to 11 bases. This CDR3 comprises 17 residues. Germline-derived CDR1 and CDR2 are SGHDT and YYEEEE. In DNA, the CDR3 is TGTGCCAGCAGCTTGCAGGGGAGCTCCTCTGGGGCCAACGTCCTGACTTTC. As protein: CASSLQGSSSGANVLTF.

The chain combines TRBV5-8 with TRBJ1-1, with TRBD1 identical over 9 bases. V shed 0 bases and J 2 bases; nucleotides not matched to a gene: 2. CDR3 length: 15 residues. Germline V gene sequence: CDR1 SGHTS, CDR2 YDEGEE. CDR3 sequence (DNA): TGTGCCAGCAGCTTGGGGGACAGGGCAAACACTGAAGCTTTCTTT. Its protein product is CASSLGDRANTEAFF.

The V gene is TRBV6-5, the J gene TRBJ1-1; D not resolved. This CDR3 is built from 15 residues. Trimming pared 5 bases from V and 4 bases from J, leaving 17 bases between. Germline V lookup: CDR1 MNHEY, CDR2 SVGAGI. Written as DNA, the CDR3 is TGTGCCAGCAGTCCCCGGGCCTCGGGAAGCACTGAAGCTTTCTTT. It yields the protein CASSPRASGSTEAFF.

This clone has a single count. The chain employs TRBV14 and TRBJ1-3; D gene unclear. Deletions cut 2 bases from V and 7 bases from J, with 15 bases between. This CDR3 contains 15 residues. Germline V lookup: CDR1 SGHDN, CDR2 FVKESK. In nucleotides, the CDR3 is TGTGCCAGCAGCCAAACGACCGGGGTTTGGAACACCATATATTTT. Translated: CASSQTTGVWNTIYF.

The CDR3 here is CASSQGQSSYNEQFF. The CDR3 coding sequence is TGTGCCAGCTCACAGGGACAGAGCTCCTACAATGAGCAGTTCTTC. J is TRBJ2-1 and V is TRBV18; 7 bases line up with TRBD1. The V gene end was trimmed by 4 bases and the J gene end by 0 bases; junction bases not matched to a gene: 3. Per germline, CDR1 KGHSH and CDR2 LQKENI. The CDR3 loop spans 15 amino acids.

This clone was seen just once. The chain joins TRBV5-4 to TRBJ1-4; 10 bases map to TRBD1. Germline lookup yields CDR1 SGHNT and CDR2 YYREEE (reference sequence). The CDR3 consists of 16 residues. The J segment lost 10 bases and the V segment lost 4 bases, leaving 13 bases of the junction unmatched. CDR3 sequence: CASSGRPGTGDGKLFF. The CDR3 DNA reads TGTGCCAGCAGCGGTCGACCCGGGACAGGGGATGGAAAACTGTTTTTT.

CDR3 protein: CASFGGLRGYTF. DNA for the CDR3: TGTGCCAGCTTCGGAGGGCTTCGTGGCTACACCTTC. The V gene is TRBV28, the J gene TRBJ1-2; D gene unclear. CDR1 and CDR2 (germline): MDHEN, SYDVKM. The CDR3 consists of 12 residues. The V end lost 8 bases, the J end lost 7 bases, and 14 bases lay between the germline ends.

This clone was counted between two and nine times. The DNA of the CDR3 is TGTGCCAGCAGTGCTCACCGGGAACCTGGGGCCAACGTCCTGACTTTC. Protein sequence: CASSAHREPGANVLTF. The rearrangement uses TRBV6-1 and TRBJ2-6; possibly TRBD2 for D (5 bases). Trimming took off 4 bases at V and 2 bases at J, with 12 bases between the two ends. The CDR3 loop spans 16 amino acids. CDR1 and CDR2 (germline): MNHNS, SASEGT.